This passage covers 18 T cell receptor beta chains from one sample sequenced in a study of shared clonotypes between healthy human individuals. TCRdb keeps only in-frame clones here, not all; method: immunoSEQ multiplex PCR. Counted here are some 450,000 clones, more than 70% occurring once; the ten biggest clones make up 12%. The material sequenced was PBMCs. The receptors here all came from a woman aged 40-49 years in good health. Some clones in this sample may be carry-over from other donors' samples.

A few counts support this clone. The J gene is TRBJ2-7, the V gene TRBV5-1, with 7 bases fitting TRBD2. CDR1 is SGHRS, CDR2 YFSETQ, per germline. The CDR3 extends over 18 amino acids. V shed 3 bases and J 3 bases; nucleotides not matched to a gene: 18. CDR3 residues: CASSSQSGGGRTIYEQYF. The CDR3 bases are TGCGCCAGCAGCTCCCAATCGGGTGGCGGGAGAACCATCTACGAGCAGTACTTC. The full variable domain, completed using reference TRBV5-1 and TRBJ2-7, is KAGVTQTPRYLIKTRGQQVTLSCSPISGHRSVSWYQQTPGQGLQFLFEYFSETQRNKGNFPGRFSGRQFSNSRSEMNVSTLELGDSALYLCASSSQSGGGRTIYEQYFGPGTRLTVT.

This clone turned up a few times. At one of its ends the junction is not consistent with the germline gene, which may arise from a read error. The genes are TRBV7-7 and TRBJ1-1, with D uncertain. The CDR3 extends over 13 amino acids. Germline assignment: CDR1 SSHAT and CDR2 FNYEAQ (reference sequence). CDR3 sequence: CASSPDPNTEAFF. The CDR3 DNA sequence: TGTGCTAGCAGCCCGGATCCAAACACTGAAGCTTTCTTT.

This chain uses TRBV18 with TRBJ2-7; 7 bases line up with TRBD1. This CDR3 is 14 amino acids long. V shed 3 bases, J shed 5 bases, and the junction held 7 bases outside the gene matches. CDR1 is KGHSH, CDR2 LQKENI, per germline. In nucleotides, the CDR3 is TGTGCCAGCTCACCCTTCCTTGACAGGGACGAGCAGTACTTC. The encoded protein is CASSPFLDRDEQYF.

The CDR3 coding sequence is TGTGCCTCCGAGGGGACTAGCGTCTACGAGCAGTACTTC. Its translation is CASEGTSVYEQYF. The rearrangement joins TRBV30 to TRBJ2-7, with 10 bases matching TRBD2. V shed 7 bases and J 3 bases; nucleotides not matched to a gene: 6. The CDR3 sequence is 13 residues long. Per the germline V gene, CDR1 is GTSNPN and CDR2 is SVGIG (reference sequence).

V usage is TRBV29-1 and J usage is TRBJ2-7; TRBD2 matches at 9 bases. The CDR3 totals 13 residues. The germline CDR1 and CDR2 sequences are SQVTM and ANQGSEA. V dropped 4 bases and J dropped 2; count of bases not matched to a gene: 3. CDR3 residues: CSVGLAGTYEQYF. The CDR3 bases are TGCAGCGTTGGGCTAGCGGGGACCTACGAGCAGTACTTC.

This clone turned up a few times. The chain has TRBV5-4 and TRBJ1-2, with D unclear. Trimming left V 0 bases short and J 2 bases short, with 8 bases between. This CDR3 has 14 amino acids. Germline lookup yields CDR1 SGHNT and CDR2 YYREEE (reference sequence). The CDR3: CASSLVVKNYGYTF. Here the CDR3 DNA reads TGTGCCAGCAGCTTGGTGGTCAAAAACTATGGCTACACCTTC.

The chain recombines TRBV19 with TRBJ1-1; D is ambiguous. Per the germline V gene, CDR1 is LNHDA and CDR2 is SQIVND (reference sequence). This CDR3 comprises 13 residues. Trimming shortened V by 6 bases and J by 5 bases, and 13 bases separated the two germline ends. CDR3 amino acids: CASSGTGFTEAFF. In nucleotides, the CDR3 is TGTGCCAGTAGCGGAACGGGGTTTACTGAAGCTTTCTTT. Full variable domain (outside the CDR3, taken from reference TRBV19 and TRBJ1-1): DGGITQSPKYLFRKEGQNVTLSCEQNLNHDAMYWYRQDPGQGLRLIYYSQIVNDFQKGDIAEGYSVSREKKESFPLTVTSAQKNPTAFYLCASSGTGFTEAFFGQGTRLTVV.

For this clone: A much larger clone differs from this one at a single base, so this may be a read error. V usage is TRBV7-9 and J usage is TRBJ1-5; possible D gene TRBD1, 6 bases. Germline loops: CDR1 SEHNR, CDR2 FQNEAQ (reference sequence). This CDR3 comprises 13 residues. The ends were cut back, 6 bases at V and 2 bases at J, with 8 bases in the middle. CDR3 in DNA: TGTGCCAGCAGTAACAGGGGCAATCAGCCCCAGCATTTT. It codes for CASSNRGNQPQHF.

The CDR3 nucleotides read TGTGCCAGCAGCTTGTACCCGGGGGAGAATGAAAAACTGTTTTTT. It specifies CASSLYPGENEKLFF. The chain has TRBV7-2 and TRBJ1-4; TRBD1 might be the D (5 bases). V was clipped by 3 bases and J by 5 bases, with 13 bases between them. CDR1 SGHTA and CDR2 FQGNSA come from the germline V gene. The CDR3 consists of 15 residues.

This rearrangement joins TRBV7-8 to TRBJ2-7, with TRBD2 as a possible D gene (5 bases). The ends were cut back, 2 bases at V and 5 bases at J, with 16 bases in the middle. Germline CDR1 is SGHVS and CDR2 is FQNEAQ. This CDR3 has 15 residues. The CDR3 loop is CASSLSGRTSHEQYF. The CDR3, as DNA: TGTGCCAGCAGCTTATCGGGTCGGACTTCCCACGAGCAGTACTTC.

The chain joins TRBV6-1 to TRBJ1-2; the D is unclear. Germline-derived CDR1 and CDR2 are MNHNS and SASEGT. This CDR3 spans 13 amino acids. The V end was cut by 7 bases, the J end by 4 bases, with 13 bases between. The CDR3 reads CASTVSGAYGYTF. The DNA for the CDR3 is TGTGCCAGCACTGTTTCAGGAGCCTATGGCTACACCTTC.

This sequence joins TRBV29-1 and TRBJ1-1; D gene ambiguous. The V end lost 1 base, the J end lost 1 base, and 10 bases lay between the germline ends. Germline assignment: CDR1 SQVTM and CDR2 ANQGSEA. The CDR3 has 14 amino acids. The CDR3 spells CSVEVSGGNTEAFF. In nucleotides, the CDR3 is TGCAGCGTTGAAGTGAGCGGAGGGAACACTGAAGCTTTCTTT.

Concerning this clone: This sample includes further DNA sequences coding for the same CDR3. V is TRBV5-1 and J is TRBJ2-3, with unresolved D. The CDR3 covers 15 residues. Germline V gene lookup returns CDR1 SGHRS and CDR2 YFSETQ. V shed 0 bases and J shed 2 bases, with 10 bases lying between them. The CDR3 region is CASSLEGRNTDTQYF. CDR3 in DNA: TGCGCCAGCAGCTTGGAGGGCCGCAACACAGATACGCAGTATTTT.

V is TRBV11-3 and J is TRBJ2-7; D may be TRBD2 (5 bases). V lost 4 bases to trimming and J lost 5 bases, with 9 bases between them. Germline-derived CDR1 and CDR2 are SGHNT and YENEEA. There are 12 residues in the CDR3. The CDR3 DNA is TGTGCCAGCAGCTACATCGGGGACGAGCAGTACTTC. Translating gives CASSYIGDEQYF.

Concerning this clone itself: A much larger clone is a single base away; this may be a read error. This sample also contains other DNA sequences that code for the same CDR3. The chain employs TRBV7-2 and TRBJ1-4, with TRBD1 matching 8 bases. Germline CDR1 is SGHTA and CDR2 is FQGNSA. The CDR3 runs 17 residues. The ends lost 1 base at V and 4 bases at J; junction bases unmatched: 8. The CDR3 region is CASSLDTWTGRNEKLFF. The CDR3 nucleotides are TGTGCCAGCAGCTTAGACACTTGGACAGGGCGTAATGAAAAACTGTTTTTT.

The rearrangement joins TRBV7-2 to TRBJ2-7; 11 bases map to TRBD2. The CDR3 consists of 15 residues. In germline, CDR1 is SGHTA, CDR2 FQGNSA. J was trimmed by 5 bases and V by 5 bases; bases with no gene match: 8. Written as DNA, the CDR3 is TGTGCCAGCAGCAGATCCGGGACTAGCGGCCACGAGCAGTACTTC. Its translation: CASSRSGTSGHEQYF. Drawing the rest from reference TRBV7-2 and TRBJ2-7, the complete variable domain is GAGVSQSPSNKVTEKGKDVELRCDPISGHTALYWYRQSLGQGLEFLIYFQGNSAPDKSGLPSDRFSAERTGGSVSTLTIQRTQQEDSAVYLCASSRSGTSGHEQYFGPGTRLTVT.

The chain recombines TRBV2 with TRBJ2-3; D is perhaps TRBD2 (6 bases). The CDR3 covers 15 residues. Trimming left V 9 bases short and J 1 base short, with 17 bases between. CDR1 is SNHLY, CDR2 FYNNEI, per germline. CDR3 protein: CARRGVVDRTDTQYF. DNA for the CDR3: TGTGCCAGGCGGGGCGTAGTCGACCGCACAGATACGCAGTATTTT.

Remarks on this clone: A clone one base away is much larger, so this may be a read error. The CDR3 end shows no conserved phenylalanine or tryptophan, and so a read error is likely. V usage is TRBV5-4 and J usage is TRBJ1-2; 8 nucleotides line up with TRBD1. CDR3 size: 16 residues. From germline, CDR1 is SGHNT and CDR2 YYREEE (reference sequence). J lost 4 bases, V lost 4 bases, and 12 bases had no gene match. The CDR3 reads CASSNGGQGAFYGYTL. CDR3 nucleotides: TGTGCCAGCAGCAACGGTGGGCAGGGGGCTTTCTATGGCTACACCCTC.